This is a list of T cell receptor beta chains from one sample in a study of T cells after yellow fever vaccination. From the 5' RACE reads, TCRdb called clonotypes with MiXCR, one entry per CDR3 protein. The profile shows 250,000 or so distinct CDR3 sequences, 6.9% of them singletons. The material was CD4+ T cells sorted from PBMCs, obtained 15 days after the yellow fever booster vaccination. Source of these receptors: a man in his thirties or forties who received the YFV17D yellow fever vaccine. Each CDR3 is given without its conserved first and last residue.

j_call: TRBJ1-2
v_call: TRBV30
cdr3_length: 11
cdr3_aa: AWSGTGVYGYT

j_call: TRBJ2-3
v_call: TRBV20-1
cdr3_length: 11
cdr3_aa: SAGPDHPDTQY

j_call: TRBJ1-3
v_call: TRBV5-1
cdr3_length: 12
cdr3_aa: ASKRQSSGNTIY

j_call: TRBJ2-7
v_call: TRBV18
cdr3_length: 11
cdr3_aa: ASSPSNSYEQY

j_call: TRBJ1-5
v_call: TRBV25-1
cdr3_length: 12
cdr3_aa: ASSELYSNQPQH

j_call: TRBJ1-6
v_call: TRBV7-6
cdr3_length: 11
cdr3_aa: ASSKSTNSPLH

j_call: TRBJ1-5
v_call: TRBV20-1
cdr3_length: 13
cdr3_aa: SARISRLGNQPQH

j_call: TRBJ2-1
v_call: TRBV4-3
cdr3_length: 14
cdr3_aa: ASSQDLLPDYNEQF

j_call: TRBJ1-1
v_call: TRBV19
cdr3_length: 15
cdr3_aa: ASNVVGKTLLNTEAF

j_call: TRBJ2-7
v_call: TRBV29-1
cdr3_length: 12
cdr3_aa: SVGYGGGAYEQY

j_call: TRBJ1-2
v_call: TRBV4-2
cdr3_length: 10
cdr3_aa: ASSQATVGYT

j_call: TRBJ2-5
v_call: TRBV7-9
cdr3_length: 11
cdr3_aa: ATTSLVEGTQY

j_call: TRBJ2-3
v_call: TRBV5-1
cdr3_length: 11
cdr3_aa: ASSPTGADTQY

j_call: TRBJ2-5
v_call: TRBV19
cdr3_length: 11
cdr3_aa: ASRWAAGETQY

j_call: TRBJ2-1
v_call: TRBV20-1
cdr3_length: 12
cdr3_aa: SARDLTGWDEQF

j_call: TRBJ2-7
v_call: TRBV7-7
cdr3_length: 7
cdr3_aa: ASSFGPH

j_call: TRBJ2-2
v_call: TRBV9
cdr3_length: 12
cdr3_aa: ASSVELVNGELF

j_call: TRBJ1-5
v_call: TRBV20-1
cdr3_length: 12
cdr3_aa: SAPRTGSNQPQH

j_call: TRBJ2-7
v_call: TRBV6-2/TRBV6-3
cdr3_length: 9
cdr3_aa: ASSYKFEQY

j_call: TRBJ2-7
v_call: TRBV15
cdr3_length: 11
cdr3_aa: ATSNGQKGEQY

j_call: TRBJ2-5
v_call: TRBV5-1
cdr3_length: 12
cdr3_aa: ASSFAGIMETQY

j_call: TRBJ2-3
v_call: TRBV20-1
cdr3_length: 10
cdr3_aa: SAEDYTDTQY

j_call: TRBJ2-5
v_call: TRBV6-2/TRBV6-3
cdr3_length: 12
cdr3_aa: ASSPSGRQETQY

j_call: TRBJ1-2
v_call: TRBV29-1
cdr3_length: 11
cdr3_aa: SVPRQFNYGYT

j_call: TRBJ1-4
v_call: TRBV7-8
cdr3_length: 13
cdr3_aa: ASSPRTGRGEKLF

j_call: TRBJ2-7
v_call: TRBV24-1
cdr3_length: 11
cdr3_aa: ATSDFDSYEQY

j_call: TRBJ2-7
v_call: TRBV27
cdr3_length: 12
cdr3_aa: ASWSLQGAREQY

j_call: TRBJ2-7
v_call: TRBV7-8
cdr3_length: 12
cdr3_aa: ASSSHLTTYEQY

j_call: TRBJ2-5
v_call: TRBV2
cdr3_length: 11
cdr3_aa: ASSDRKQETQY

j_call: TRBJ1-6
v_call: TRBV20-1
cdr3_length: 16
cdr3_aa: SARDQVYRVSANSPLH

j_call: TRBJ2-7
v_call: TRBV27
cdr3_length: 13
cdr3_aa: SSSSSGQGIHEQY

j_call: TRBJ2-1
v_call: TRBV15
cdr3_length: 10
cdr3_aa: ATSGTVWDQF

j_call: TRBJ2-7
v_call: TRBV5-6
cdr3_length: 12
cdr3_aa: ASSLVDRGREQY

j_call: TRBJ2-3
v_call: TRBV20-1
cdr3_length: 9
cdr3_aa: SAPWADTQY

j_call: TRBJ1-4
v_call: TRBV29-1
cdr3_length: 12
cdr3_aa: SVLTATFGEKLF

j_call: TRBJ2-3
v_call: TRBV12-3/TRBV12-4
cdr3_length: 12
cdr3_aa: ASSFGGPTDTQY

j_call: TRBJ2-1
v_call: TRBV5-1
cdr3_length: 13
cdr3_aa: ASSLDSGAYNEQF

j_call: TRBJ2-5
v_call: TRBV5-1
cdr3_length: 14
cdr3_aa: ASSSWTGTTQETQY

j_call: TRBJ2-6
v_call: TRBV20-1
cdr3_length: 16
cdr3_aa: SARDGTGTFSGANVLT

j_call: TRBJ1-1
v_call: TRBV7-9
cdr3_length: 11
cdr3_aa: ASSLEMNTEAF

j_call: TRBJ1-5
v_call: TRBV7-2
cdr3_length: 13
cdr3_aa: ASSRQPGGNQPQH

j_call: TRBJ2-2
v_call: TRBV5-1
cdr3_length: 12
cdr3_aa: ASSAGLNTGELF

j_call: TRBJ2-1
v_call: TRBV28
cdr3_length: 15
cdr3_aa: ASSLPGTSGTINEQF